These 4 T cell receptor beta chains came from one sample sequenced in a study of T-cell reconstitution after alpha-beta-depleted transplantation in children. A TCRbeta library incorporating unique molecular identifiers was prepared. Using its own MiXCR run on the PCR reads, TCRdb lists one record per CDR3 protein. The sample records fewer than 550,000 distinct CDR3 sequences, roughly 10% being singletons. Sequenced material: PBMCs, mostly from graft donor cells, taken 180 days after TCRalphabeta/CD19-depleted stem cell transplant. The receptors derive from a female patient between 2 and 15 years old who had a stem cell transplant for aplastic anemia, so the T cells may come from the graft donor.

The sample holds many counts of this clonotype. The V and J genes are TRBV27 and TRBJ1-1; D uncertain. V was cut by 2 bases and J by 4 bases, with 5 bases left in between. The V gene's germline CDR1 is MNHEY and CDR2 SMNVEV (reference sequence). The CDR3 sequence is 12 residues long. The CDR3 DNA follows: TGTGCCAGCAGTTTAGAGGGCACTGAAGCTTTCTTT. Protein: CASSLEGTEAFF.

The chain employs TRBV6-5 and TRBJ1-2; TRBD1 is a possible D gene (5 bases). Trimming took off 3 bases at V and 0 bases at J, with 11 bases between the two ends. The CDR3 loop spans 15 amino acids. Germline-derived CDR1 and CDR2 are MNHEY and SVGAGI. CDR3 sequence (DNA): TGTGCCAGCAGTTATTCCCGGGGGGCTAACTATGGCTACACCTTC. Translating gives CASSYSRGANYGYTF.

This clonotype was observed many times. The V gene is TRBV5-1, the J gene TRBJ2-7; the match to TRBD1 covers 11 bases. The CDR3 extends over 14 amino acids. CDR1 and CDR2 from the germline V gene are SGHRS and YFSETQ. J gave up 7 bases and V 4 bases, and 7 bases lay outside the gene matches. The CDR3 bases are TGCGCCAGCAGCCCCGGGACAGGGGGGACAGAGCAGTACTTC. Amino acids: CASSPGTGGTEQYF.

The chain employs TRBV6-5 and TRBJ2-3; no definite D call. The CDR3 is made up of 14 amino acids. Germline CDR1 and CDR2: MNHEY and SVGAGI. Trimming pared 2 bases from V and 2 bases from J, leaving 8 bases between. CDR3 in amino acids: CASSYPENTDTQYF. The DNA of the CDR3 is TGTGCCAGCAGTTACCCGGAGAACACAGATACGCAGTATTTT.